Sequencing of this T cell receptor (beta chain) was carried out in a study of cytomegalovirus exposure and HLA in healthy donors. Whole-study context: The use of the same platform for the roughly 110 validation repertoires and the roughly 700 first-cohort repertoires was reported by a later analysis. Study-wide findings and caveats: Researchers reported that a few CMV-associated chains were confirmed in vitro as CMV antigen-specific. Rare TCR sequences predominated, though certain public TCRs were found in many donors.

After removal of 4 bases from V and 10 bases from J, the junction contained 2 bases not matched to a gene. CDR3 size: 12 residues. Germline V lookup: CDR1 MNHEY, CDR2 SVGAGI. Remarks on this clone: Its specificity is not known.

Data came from immunoSEQ multiplex PCR; TCRdb stores just in-frame clones and leaves some out. There are approximately 150,000 clones in the sample; 85% occur only once, and around 2% lies in the top ten. V usage is TRBV6-5 and J usage is TRBJ2-1; the match to TRBD2 covers 9 bases. Sequenced sample: PBMCs. This clonotype originated in a man aged 25 to 45 in good health and CMV-seropositive. The CDR3 DNA sequence: TGTGCCAGCAGTTGGGGACTAGCAGAGCAGTTCTTC. It codes for CASSWGLAEQFF.